This TCR beta chain was profiled in a study of blood T cell repertoires in COVID-19. Study-level information: Researchers got acute and convalescent COVID-19 samples from the United States, Italy and Spain. The cDNA or gDNA used as material had been derived from T cells, B-cell-depleted T cells, or PBMCs.

Germline-derived CDR1 and CDR2 are SGHKS and YYEKEE (reference sequence). The CDR3 totals 14 residues. V was clipped by 4 bases and J by 5 bases; unmatched bases: 7. Study processing details: Reference gene primer amplification yielded estimated nucleated cell counts. Sequencing used immunoSEQ multiplex PCR; TCRdb keeps in-frame clones, though not all of them. That table gives V, J and clone size, and the DNA gave D and trimming. There are over 95,000 clones in the sample; 81% occur only once, and about 10% lies in the top ten. This sequence originates from a human donor in a cohort sampled during active COVID-19. V is TRBV5-5 and J is TRBJ2-7; TRBD1 matches at 9 bases. Sequenced material: peripheral blood. CDR3 DNA sequence: TGTGCCAGCAGCGCCGGGACAGGGTGGAACGAGCAGTACTTC. It translates to CASSAGTGWNEQYF.